This passage covers 3 T cell receptor beta chains from one sample sequenced in a study of cytomegalovirus exposure and HLA in healthy donors (dated by TCRdb to 2016 to 2017). Library creation used the immunoSEQ multiplex PCR assay. A mixture of 60 forward primers for TCR Vbeta segments and 13 reverse primers for TCR Jbeta segments was used in the multiplex PCR. TCRdb re-hosts the immuneACCESS table, in-frame sequences only. Its copies lack some clones; in the studies checked, an unresolved V gene accounts for under half of them, and the cause for the rest is not known. Recorded for this sample are under 150,000 clones; approximately 81% of them occurred a single time. The biggest ten clones account for 4.3% of the sample. Sequencing was done on a sample of PBMCs. Receptor source: a woman aged 40-49 years in good health and CMV-seropositive.

This clone appeared a few times. V usage is TRBV9 and J usage is TRBJ1-3; D is unclear. CDR3 length: 13 residues. Trimming removed 3 bases at V and 2 bases at J, with 6 bases between. Germline lookup yields CDR1 SGDLS and CDR2 YYNGEE. CDR3 nucleotides: TGTGCCAGCAGCGCAGGAACTGGAAACACCATATATTTT. This encodes CASSAGTGNTIYF.

This chain joins TRBV27 and TRBJ2-5; 7 bases match TRBD1. The J call may not be correct, given that the DNA end is closer to TRBJ2-7. Germline CDR1 is MNHEY and CDR2 is SMNVEV (reference sequence). This CDR3 has 17 residues. The CDR3, as DNA: TGTGCCAGCAGTCTTCACCCTGGACAGGCCAGCTCCTACGAGCAGTACTTC. Translated: CASSLHPGQASSYEQYF.

This rearrangement joins TRBV29-1 to TRBJ1-4; a possible D gene is TRBD1 (5 bases). Trimming removed 4 bases from V and 8 bases from J, with 14 bases in between. Germline CDR1 reads SQVTM; CDR2 reads ANQGSEA. The CDR3 runs to 13 residues. Here the CDR3 DNA reads TGCAGCGTTGCGCGGGGGGTAGAGGAAAAACTGTTTTTT. Its protein is CSVARGVEEKLFF.